These 30 T cell receptor beta chains originate from one sample sequenced in a study of blood T cell repertoires in COVID-19. The table came from immunoSEQ multiplex PCR; TCRdb's copy has only in-frame clones and leaves some out. The sample includes 200,000 to 250,000 clones, about 85% of them seen just once. The sequenced material came from peripheral blood. The receptors were gathered from a man between 40 and 49 years old with acute or convalescent COVID-19.

The chain recombines TRBV12-3 or TRBV12-4 with TRBJ1-5, with a weak D call TRBD1 (5 bases). This CDR3 comprises 13 residues. The ends were cut back, 8 bases at V and 5 bases at J, with 13 bases in the middle. The CDR3 loop is CASVYRGDQPQHF. The CDR3, as DNA: TGTGCCAGCGTATACCGGGGGGATCAGCCCCAGCATTTT.

V usage is TRBV19 and J usage is TRBJ1-3; TRBD1 might be the D (5 bases). CDR1 is LNHDA, CDR2 SQIVND, per germline (reference sequence). This CDR3 region has 14 residues. V lost 6 bases and J 1 base, leaving 10 bases between the germline ends. The CDR3 is CASRRQGSGNTIYF. The CDR3 DNA follows: TGTGCCAGTAGACGCCAGGGATCTGGAAACACCATATATTTT. Together with reference TRBV19 and TRBJ1-3, the CDR3 gives the full variable domain: DGGITQSPKYLFRKEGQNVTLSCEQNLNHDAMYWYRQDPGQGLRLIYYSQIVNDFQKGDIAEGYSVSREKKESFPLTVTSAQKNPTAFYLCASRRQGSGNTIYFGEGSWLTVV.

The chain recombines TRBV28 with TRBJ2-1; 8 bases map to TRBD2. CDR3 length equals 13 residues. Germline lookup yields CDR1 MDHEN and CDR2 SYDVKM. V lost 8 bases and J lost 5; bases outside the gene matches: 5. The CDR3 is CASERGGNNEQFF. The CDR3 bases are TGTGCCAGCGAACGGGGGGGGAACAATGAGCAGTTCTTC.

This rearrangement joins TRBV2 to TRBJ1-5; 7 bases are shared with TRBD1. The ends lost 7 bases at V and 1 base at J; junction bases unmatched: 4. Germline lookup yields CDR1 SNHLY and CDR2 FYNNEI. The CDR3 has 14 residues. CDR3: CASTRDRSNQPQHF. The CDR3 nucleotides are TGTGCCAGCACCCGGGACAGAAGCAATCAGCCCCAGCATTTT.

This clone was recorded once. The identical CDR3 is also encoded by other nucleotide sequences in the sample. The V and J genes are TRBV18 and TRBJ1-2, with 7 positions matching TRBD1. The V and J ends lost 6 bases and 3 bases, in that order; junction bases with no gene match: 4. This CDR3 is built from 13 residues. CDR1 and CDR2 (germline): KGHSH, LQKENI. The CDR3, as DNA: TGTGCCAGCTCCCCAGACAGGGACTATGGCTACACCTTC. Translating it yields CASSPDRDYGYTF. Combining the CDR3 with reference TRBV18 and TRBJ1-2 gives the whole variable domain NAGVMQNPRHLVRRRGQEARLRCSPMKGHSHVYWYRQLPEEGLKFMVYLQKENIIDESGMPKERFSAEFPKEGPSILRIQQVVRGDSAAYFCASSPDRDYGYTFGSGTRLTVV.

The chain uses TRBV3-1 (or the pseudogene TRBV3-2) and TRBJ1-5; the D is unclear. The CDR3 spans 15 residues. Germline V CDR1 and CDR2: LGHDT, YNNKEL (reference sequence). Trimming took 1 base from V and 2 from J, leaving 9 bases between them. This CDR3 is CASSQVYGGNQPQHF. CDR3 in DNA: TGTGCCAGCAGCCAAGTTTACGGGGGCAATCAGCCCCAGCATTTT.

This chain joins TRBV6-5 and TRBJ1-5; tentatively, D is TRBD1 (5 bases). This CDR3 has 15 amino acids. V was pared by 6 bases and J by 3 bases, with 15 bases between. From germline, CDR1 is MNHEY and CDR2 SVGAGI. The CDR3 DNA follows: TGTGCCAGCAGCCCCGTGGGGGGAGTCAATCAGCCCCAGCATTTT. Encoded protein: CASSPVGGVNQPQHF.

This clone was seen only once. This chain joins TRBV5-6 and TRBJ2-1, with TRBD2 identical over 15 bases. The CDR3 is 17 amino acids. J was trimmed by 5 bases and V by 4 bases; bases with no gene match: 7. Germline CDR1 reads SGHDT; CDR2 reads YYEEEE. CDR3 in DNA: TGTGCCAGCAGCGAAGGACTAGCGGGGGGGCAGAACAATGAGCAGTTCTTC. The encoded protein is CASSEGLAGGQNNEQFF.

The chain combines TRBV5-1 with TRBJ1-2; tentatively, D is TRBD1 (5 bases). Germline values: CDR1 SGHRS, CDR2 YFSETQ. Trimming took off 3 bases at V and 2 bases at J, with 11 bases between the two ends. The CDR3 length is 14 residues. The CDR3, as DNA: TGCGCCAGCAGCTGGGGAGGGGAGAACTATGGCTACACCTTC. Protein sequence: CASSWGGENYGYTF.

This clone was recorded at least ten times. The V call is TRBV4-3, the J call TRBJ1-2; 9 positions match TRBD1. In germline, CDR1 is LGHNA, CDR2 YSLEER. V dropped 4 bases and J dropped 4; count of bases not matched to a gene: 10. The CDR3 extends over 16 amino acids. DNA for the CDR3: TGCGCCAGCAGCCCCCTAGGTCTGGGACAGGGCTATGGCTACACCTTC. Amino acids: CASSPLGLGQGYGYTF.

The chain joins TRBV4-1 to TRBJ2-7, with a tentative D call TRBD2 (5 bases). Germline lookup yields CDR1 MGHRA and CDR2 YSYEKL. The V and J ends lost 0 bases and 0 bases respectively, with 9 bases between them. This CDR3 has 15 amino acids. Written as DNA, the CDR3 is TGCGCCAGCAGCCAAGATCTAGCAAGCTCCTACGAGCAGTACTTC. It codes for CASSQDLASSYEQYF.

This clone has a single count. CDR3 protein: CSASDRHNSNQPQHF. Here the CDR3 DNA reads TGCAGTGCTAGTGACAGACACAATAGCAATCAGCCCCAGCATTTT. The chain combines TRBV20-1 with TRBJ1-5, with D maybe TRBD1 (5 bases). The V end was cut by 3 bases, the J end by 0 bases, with 12 bases between. In germline, CDR1 is DFQATT, CDR2 SNEGSKA (reference sequence). CDR3 length: 15 residues.

This chain joins TRBV6-6 and TRBJ1-1; D perhaps matches TRBD1 (6 bases). Trimming removed 7 bases from V and 5 bases from J, with 14 bases in between. The CDR3 has 13 amino acids. Per the germline V gene, CDR1 is MNHNY and CDR2 is SVGAGI (reference sequence). For the CDR3, the DNA is TGTGCCAGCAAGGGTATAGGGGGAACTGAAGCTTTCTTT. This translates into CASKGIGGTEAFF.

V usage is TRBV20-1 and J usage is TRBJ2-7; 7 bases are shared with TRBD1. J was trimmed by 2 bases and V by 3 bases; bases with no gene match: 4. The length of the CDR3 is 13 residues. The germline V gene encodes CDR1 DFQATT and CDR2 SNEGSKA (reference sequence). The CDR3 loop reads CSASLGTAYEQYF. Here the CDR3 DNA reads TGCAGTGCTAGTTTGGGGACAGCCTACGAGCAGTACTTC.

This clone was seen a handful of times. The rearrangement uses TRBV2 and TRBJ1-1, with D possibly matching TRBD1 (5 bases). Germline V gives CDR1 SNHLY, CDR2 FYNNEI. With 5 bases removed from V and 3 bases from J, the gap between germline ends came to 10 bases. There are 13 residues in the CDR3. This CDR3 is CASSTRGDTEAFF. The CDR3 DNA reads TGTGCCAGCAGTACCCGGGGGGACACTGAAGCTTTCTTT.

This clone was found many times. This sequence joins TRBV30 and TRBJ2-2; 9 bases agree with TRBD2. Germline V gives CDR1 GTSNPN, CDR2 SVGIG (reference sequence). The CDR3 is 17 residues long. Trimming at V came to 2 bases and at J to 0 bases, leaving 7 bases not matched to a gene. In DNA form, the CDR3 reads TGTGCCTGGAGTTTCTTTGGACTAGCGACGAACACCGGGGAGCTGTTTTTT. This encodes CAWSFFGLATNTGELFF.

This clone was detected only a few times. The gene calls are TRBV28 and TRBJ1-5; possibly TRBD1 for D (5 bases). V lost 10 bases and J 0 bases, leaving 25 bases between the germline ends. The CDR3 extends over 18 amino acids. Germline V gene data show CDR1 as MDHEN and CDR2 as SYDVKM. The chain's CDR3 is CATNLVRGRIISNQPQHF. In DNA form, the CDR3 reads TGTGCCACCAATCTAGTAAGGGGCCGTATTATTAGCAATCAGCCCCAGCATTTT.

The rearrangement uses TRBV19 and TRBJ1-2, with 7 bases aligning to TRBD1. CDR3 length equals 14 residues. Germline CDR1 and CDR2: LNHDA and SQIVND (reference sequence). The trim removed 0 bases at V and 4 bases at J, leaving 2 bases unmatched. The CDR3 region has the DNA TGTGCCAGTAGTATAGAGGGGACAGTCTATGGCTACACCTTC. Protein: CASSIEGTVYGYTF.

This clone was observed a few times. The chain carries TRBV9 and TRBJ1-2; TRBD1 agrees at 8 bases. Germline CDR1 SGDLS, CDR2 YYNGEE. The CDR3 totals 15 residues. J lost 4 bases, V lost 4 bases, and 9 bases had no gene match. The CDR3 loop is CASSPWGGTGYGYTF. CDR3 nucleotide sequence: TGTGCCAGCAGCCCCTGGGGGGGGACAGGCTATGGCTACACCTTC.

V gene TRBV10-3 combines with J gene TRBJ1-2; TRBD1 is a possible D gene (6 bases). From germline, CDR1 is ENHRY and CDR2 SYGVKD. V was shortened by 0 bases and J by 6 bases, with 14 bases between the two germline ends. The CDR3 consists of 15 residues. The CDR3 reads CAISESGQPKDGYTF. CDR3 bases: TGTGCCATCAGTGAGTCCGGACAGCCCAAGGATGGCTACACCTTC.

The rearrangement links TRBV18 to TRBJ2-7; TRBD1 matches 8 bases. The ends lost 4 bases at V and 2 bases at J; junction bases unmatched: 4. CDR3 size: 14 residues. Germline V gene data show CDR1 as KGHSH and CDR2 as LQKENI. This chain's CDR3 is CASSLRTGPYEQYF. DNA of the CDR3: TGTGCCAGCTCACTCCGGACAGGGCCCTACGAGCAGTACTTC. The whole variable domain, filled in from reference TRBV18 and TRBJ2-7, reads NAGVMQNPRHLVRRRGQEARLRCSPMKGHSHVYWYRQLPEEGLKFMVYLQKENIIDESGMPKERFSAEFPKEGPSILRIQQVVRGDSAAYFCASSLRTGPYEQYFGPGTRLTVT.

In its sample, this clone was seen once. This chain connects TRBV12-3 or TRBV12-4 to TRBJ2-5, with 7 bases fitting TRBD1. The CDR3 spans 13 residues. With 5 bases clipped from V and 5 bases from J, the junction kept 5 bases outside the gene matches. Here the CDR3 DNA reads TGTGCCAGCAGTAACAGGGGTGGCGAGACCCAGTACTTC. Translating gives CASSNRGGETQYF.

The J gene is TRBJ1-1, the V gene TRBV29-1; a weak D match, TRBD1 (5 bases). V was shortened by 4 bases and J by 5 bases, with 11 bases between the two germline ends. The V gene's germline CDR1 is SQVTM and CDR2 ANQGSEA. The CDR3 runs 12 residues. CDR3 in amino acids: CSVAGFLTEAFF. The CDR3 coding sequence is TGCAGCGTTGCAGGGTTCTTAACTGAAGCTTTCTTT.

The CDR3 region is CASSPTAGVGETQYF. As DNA, the CDR3 is TGTGCCAGCAGTCCCACCGCGGGGGTTGGGGAGACCCAGTACTTC. The chain uses TRBV28 and TRBJ2-5; 7 bases line up with TRBD2. Trimming cost V 5 bases and J 5 bases; bases outside gene matches: 11. This CDR3 region has 15 residues. CDR1 is MDHEN and CDR2 is SYDVKM in the germline V gene.

The chain has TRBV28 and TRBJ2-2; 7 bases agree with TRBD1. CDR1 and CDR2 (germline): MDHEN, SYDVKM. The CDR3 covers 14 residues. Trimming cost V 7 bases and J 0 bases; bases outside gene matches: 2. This chain's CDR3 is CASKGTANTGELFF. Here the CDR3 DNA reads TGTGCCAGCAAAGGGACAGCGAACACCGGGGAGCTGTTTTTT.

The J gene is TRBJ1-1, the V gene TRBV12-3 or TRBV12-4; 7 bases are shared with TRBD1. The CDR3 consists of 12 residues. V trimming: 8 bases; J trimming: 1 base; junction bases outside the gene matches: 1. As DNA, the CDR3 is TGTGCCAGCGGGGACAGGAACACTGAAGCTTTCTTT. Its protein product is CASGDRNTEAFF.

For the CDR3, the DNA is TGTGCCAGCAGCTTGGCCCTAGGGGCGCAGCCCCAGCATTTT. Its protein is CASSLALGAQPQHF. The gene calls are TRBV5-6 and TRBJ1-5; D perhaps matches TRBD1 (5 bases). Trimming took 0 bases from V and 7 from J, leaving 11 bases between them. Per the germline V gene, CDR1 is SGHDT and CDR2 is YYEEEE. The CDR3 sequence is 14 residues long.

This clone was seen a single time. V and J are TRBV19 and TRBJ2-7, with TRBD1 as a possible D gene (6 bases). This CDR3 is 13 amino acids long. The V gene's germline CDR1 is LNHDA and CDR2 SQIVND (reference sequence). Deletions cut 3 bases from V and 4 bases from J, with 10 bases between. The CDR3 DNA is TGTGCCAGTAGTATTCACAGGGATTACGAGCAGTACTTC. This sequence encodes CASSIHRDYEQYF.

The CDR3 loop is CASSWATANSPLHF. The DNA of the CDR3 is TGTGCCAGCAGCTGGGCAACAGCCAATTCACCCCTCCACTTT. The chain links TRBV28 to TRBJ1-6; no clear D. The CDR3 has 14 residues. Germline CDR1 and CDR2: MDHEN and SYDVKM. V was cut by 6 bases and J by 7 bases, with 13 bases left in between.

In this sample, this clone turned up once. J is TRBJ1-4 and V is TRBV19, with a tentative D call TRBD1 (6 bases). Trimming stripped 5 bases from V and 8 bases from J, with 12 bases between. This CDR3 is 13 amino acids long. From germline, CDR1 is LNHDA and CDR2 SQIVND (reference sequence). The CDR3 DNA reads TGTGCCAGTAGTGTGAGGACAGACGAAAAACTGTTTTTT. It codes for CASSVRTDEKLFF.